This entry concerns a single T cell receptor (beta chain). Generated by immunoSEQ multiplex PCR, the TCRdb table keeps only in-frame clones and is missing some. The sample holds fewer than 50,000 clones; 80% to 85% are singletons and the top ten take 0.35%. This sample stems from a study of STAT5B mutations in CD4+ large granular lymphocyte leukemia. CDR1 is LNHDA and CDR2 is SQIVND in the germline V gene (reference sequence). This CDR3 is 16 amino acids long. The germline V and J ends were trimmed by 4 bases and 4 bases, with 19 bases remaining between them. This sequence joins TRBV19 and TRBJ2-5, with D perhaps TRBD1 (6 bases). Sequences were obtained from CD4+ T cells from blood buffy coats. The TCR was taken from a human donor in good health. This CDR3 reads CASSTPTGTRGETQYF. The CDR3 DNA is TGTGCCAGTAGTACCCCGACCGGGACACGTGGAGAGACCCAGTACTTC.